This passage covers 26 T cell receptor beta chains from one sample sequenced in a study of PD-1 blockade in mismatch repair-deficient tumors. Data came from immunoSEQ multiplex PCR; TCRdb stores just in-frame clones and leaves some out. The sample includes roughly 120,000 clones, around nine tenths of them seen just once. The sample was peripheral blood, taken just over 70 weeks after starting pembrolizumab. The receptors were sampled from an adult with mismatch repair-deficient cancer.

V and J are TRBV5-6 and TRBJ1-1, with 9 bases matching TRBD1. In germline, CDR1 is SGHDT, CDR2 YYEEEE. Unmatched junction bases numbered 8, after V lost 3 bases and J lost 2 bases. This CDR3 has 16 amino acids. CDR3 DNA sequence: TGTGCCAGCAGCTACCTCAGGACAGGGGACAACACTGAAGCTTTCTTT. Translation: CASSYLRTGDNTEAFF.

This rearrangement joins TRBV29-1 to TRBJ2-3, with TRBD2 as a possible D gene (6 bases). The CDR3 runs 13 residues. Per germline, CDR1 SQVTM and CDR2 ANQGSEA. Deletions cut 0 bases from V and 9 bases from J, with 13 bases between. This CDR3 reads CSVEDQREYTQYF. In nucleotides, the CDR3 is TGCAGCGTTGAAGATCAACGGGAGTACACGCAGTATTTT.

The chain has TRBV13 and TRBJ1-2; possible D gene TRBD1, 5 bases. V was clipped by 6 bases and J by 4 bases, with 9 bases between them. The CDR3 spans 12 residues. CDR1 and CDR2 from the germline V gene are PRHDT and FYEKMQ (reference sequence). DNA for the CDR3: TGTGCCAGCAGTACGGGACTCTATGGCTACACCTTC. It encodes CASSTGLYGYTF.

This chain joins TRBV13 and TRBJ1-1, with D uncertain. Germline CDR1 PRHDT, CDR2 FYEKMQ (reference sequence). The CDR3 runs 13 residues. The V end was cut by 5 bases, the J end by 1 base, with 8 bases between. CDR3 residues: CASSQDGNTEAFF. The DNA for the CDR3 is TGTGCCAGCAGCCAGGACGGGAACACTGAAGCTTTCTTT.

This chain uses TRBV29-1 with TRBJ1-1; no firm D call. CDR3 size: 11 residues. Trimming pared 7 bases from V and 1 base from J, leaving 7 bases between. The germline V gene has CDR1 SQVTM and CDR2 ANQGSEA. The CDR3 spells CSEGRNTEAFF. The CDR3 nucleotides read TGCAGCGAAGGGAGGAACACTGAAGCTTTCTTT.

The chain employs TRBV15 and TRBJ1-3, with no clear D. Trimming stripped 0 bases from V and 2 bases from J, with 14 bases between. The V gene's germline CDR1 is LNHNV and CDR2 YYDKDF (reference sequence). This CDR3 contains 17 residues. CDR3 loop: CATSRDLSRHPGNTIYF. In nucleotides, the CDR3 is TGTGCCACCAGCAGAGATCTGTCTAGGCACCCTGGAAACACCATATATTTT.

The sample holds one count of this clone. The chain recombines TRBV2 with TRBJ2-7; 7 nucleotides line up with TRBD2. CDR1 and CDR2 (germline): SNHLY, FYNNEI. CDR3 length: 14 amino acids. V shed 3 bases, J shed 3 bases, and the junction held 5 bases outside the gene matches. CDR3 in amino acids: CASSEGGVDYEQYF. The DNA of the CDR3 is TGTGCCAGCAGTGAGGGAGGGGTAGACTACGAGCAGTACTTC.

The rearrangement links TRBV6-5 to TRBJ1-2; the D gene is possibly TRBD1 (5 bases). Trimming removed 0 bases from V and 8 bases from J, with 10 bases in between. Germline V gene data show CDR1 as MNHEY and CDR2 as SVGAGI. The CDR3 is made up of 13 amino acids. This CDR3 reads CASSYSWGDGYTF. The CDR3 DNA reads TGTGCCAGCAGTTACTCGTGGGGGGACGGCTACACCTTC.

The CDR3 protein is CASRPDRVSTGELFF. DNA for the CDR3: TGTGCCAGCCGCCCCGACAGGGTTAGCACCGGGGAGCTGTTTTTT. This sequence joins TRBV28 and TRBJ2-2; 7 nucleotides align to TRBD1. The germline gives CDR1 MDHEN, CDR2 SYDVKM. This CDR3 is 15 amino acids long. After removal of 8 bases from V and 4 bases from J, the junction contained 10 bases not matched to a gene.

The DNA for the CDR3 is TGTGCCACTTCAATCTCCTACGAGCAGTACTTC. Residues: CATSISYEQYF. V is TRBV6-1 and J is TRBJ2-7, with unresolved D. V lost 10 bases and J lost 0, with 7 bases in between. Germline V CDR1 and CDR2: MNHNS, SASEGT. The CDR3 spans 11 residues.

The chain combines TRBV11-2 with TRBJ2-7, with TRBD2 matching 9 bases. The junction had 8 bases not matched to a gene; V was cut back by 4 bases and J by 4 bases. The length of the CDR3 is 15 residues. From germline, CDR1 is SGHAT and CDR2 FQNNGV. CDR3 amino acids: CASSSSGISDYEQYF. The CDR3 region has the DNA TGTGCCAGCAGCTCTAGCGGGATTTCAGATTACGAGCAGTACTTC.

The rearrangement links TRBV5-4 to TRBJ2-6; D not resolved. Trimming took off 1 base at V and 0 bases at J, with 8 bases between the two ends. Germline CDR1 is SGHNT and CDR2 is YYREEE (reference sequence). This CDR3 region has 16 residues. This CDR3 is CASSLTVPSGANVLTF. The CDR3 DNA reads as TGTGCCAGCAGCTTGACAGTTCCCTCTGGGGCCAACGTCCTGACTTTC. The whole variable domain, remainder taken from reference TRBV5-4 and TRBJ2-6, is ETGVTQSPTHLIKTRGQQVTLRCSSQSGHNTVSWYQQALGQGPQFIFQYYREEENGRGNFPPRFSGLQFPNYSSELNVNALELDDSALYLCASSLTVPSGANVLTFGAGSRLTVL.

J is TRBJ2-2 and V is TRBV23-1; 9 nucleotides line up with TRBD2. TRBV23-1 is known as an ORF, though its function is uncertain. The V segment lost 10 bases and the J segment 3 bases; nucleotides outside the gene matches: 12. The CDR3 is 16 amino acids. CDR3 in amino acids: CATSCGRAKDTGELFF. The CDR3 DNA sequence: TGCGCCACATCGTGCGGGAGGGCCAAGGACACCGGGGAGCTGTTTTTT.

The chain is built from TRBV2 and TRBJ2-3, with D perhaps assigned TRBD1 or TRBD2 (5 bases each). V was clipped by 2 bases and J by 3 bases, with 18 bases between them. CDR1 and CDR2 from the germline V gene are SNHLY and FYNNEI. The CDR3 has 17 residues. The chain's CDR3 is CASSEWDRARGTDTQYF. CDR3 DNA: TGTGCCAGCAGTGAATGGGACCGCGCTCGGGGTACAGATACGCAGTATTTT.

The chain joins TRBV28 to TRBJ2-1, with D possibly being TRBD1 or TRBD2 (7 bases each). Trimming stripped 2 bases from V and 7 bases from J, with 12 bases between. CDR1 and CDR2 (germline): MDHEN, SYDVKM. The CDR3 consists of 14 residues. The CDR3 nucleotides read TGTGCCAGCAGTTTACGGGAGGACAGGAATGAGCAGTTCTTC. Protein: CASSLREDRNEQFF. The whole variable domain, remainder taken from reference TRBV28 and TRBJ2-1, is DVKVTQSSRYLVKRTGEKVFLECVQDMDHENMFWYRQDPGLGLRLIYFSYDVKMKEKGDIPEGYSVSREKKERFSLILESASTNQTSMYLCASSLREDRNEQFFGPGTRLTVL.

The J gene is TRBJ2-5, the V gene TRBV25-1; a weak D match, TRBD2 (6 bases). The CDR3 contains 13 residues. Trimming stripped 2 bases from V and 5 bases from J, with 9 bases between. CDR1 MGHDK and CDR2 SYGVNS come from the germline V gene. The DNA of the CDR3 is TGTGCCAGCAGTGAAACTAGCTCGGAGACCCAGTACTTC. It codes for CASSETSSETQYF.

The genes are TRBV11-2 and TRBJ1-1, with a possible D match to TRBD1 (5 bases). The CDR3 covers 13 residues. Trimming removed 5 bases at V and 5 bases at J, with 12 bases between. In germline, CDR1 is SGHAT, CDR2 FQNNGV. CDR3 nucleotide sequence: TGTGCCAGCAGCCTCGATAAGGGGACTGAAGCTTTCTTT. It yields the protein CASSLDKGTEAFF.

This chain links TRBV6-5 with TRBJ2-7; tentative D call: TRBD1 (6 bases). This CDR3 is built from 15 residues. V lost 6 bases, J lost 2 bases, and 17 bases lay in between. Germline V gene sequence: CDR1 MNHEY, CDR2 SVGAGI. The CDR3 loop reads CASSGLWGRTYEQYF. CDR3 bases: TGTGCCAGCAGCGGACTCTGGGGGCGCACCTACGAGCAGTACTTC.

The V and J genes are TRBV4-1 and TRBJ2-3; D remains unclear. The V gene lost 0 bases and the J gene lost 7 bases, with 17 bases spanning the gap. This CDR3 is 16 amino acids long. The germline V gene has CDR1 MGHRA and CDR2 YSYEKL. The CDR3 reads CASSQDHSSMWNTQYF. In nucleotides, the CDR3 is TGCGCCAGCAGCCAAGATCACAGCAGTATGTGGAATACGCAGTATTTT.

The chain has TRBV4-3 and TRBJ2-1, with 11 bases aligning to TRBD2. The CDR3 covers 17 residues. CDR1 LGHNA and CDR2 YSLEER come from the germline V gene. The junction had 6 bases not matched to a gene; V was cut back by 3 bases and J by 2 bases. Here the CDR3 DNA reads TGCGCCAGCAGCCACCTAACTAGCGGGAGCACCTACAATGAGCAGTTCTTC. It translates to CASSHLTSGSTYNEQFF.

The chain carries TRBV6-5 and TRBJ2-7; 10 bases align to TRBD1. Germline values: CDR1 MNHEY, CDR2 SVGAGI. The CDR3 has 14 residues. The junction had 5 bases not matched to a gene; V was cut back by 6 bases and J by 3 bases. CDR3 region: CASSSGTGVYEQYF. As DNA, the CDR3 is TGTGCCAGCAGCTCCGGGACAGGGGTCTACGAGCAGTACTTC.

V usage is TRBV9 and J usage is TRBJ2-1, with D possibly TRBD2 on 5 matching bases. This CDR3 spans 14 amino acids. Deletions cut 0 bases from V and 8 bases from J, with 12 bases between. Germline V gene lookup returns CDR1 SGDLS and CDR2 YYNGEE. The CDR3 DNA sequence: TGTGCCAGCAGCGTAGGTGTCGGGAACCATGAGCAGTTCTTC. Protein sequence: CASSVGVGNHEQFF.

CDR3 bases: TGTGCCAGCAGCTTAAGCGGCGAGCAGTACTTC. Translating gives CASSLSGEQYF. The J gene is TRBJ2-5, the V gene TRBV7-9; weak D call: TRBD2 (5 bases). The DNA matches TRBJ2-7 better at its end, which makes the J call doubtful. This CDR3 spans 11 amino acids. CDR1 and CDR2 (germline): SEHNR, FQNEAQ (reference sequence).

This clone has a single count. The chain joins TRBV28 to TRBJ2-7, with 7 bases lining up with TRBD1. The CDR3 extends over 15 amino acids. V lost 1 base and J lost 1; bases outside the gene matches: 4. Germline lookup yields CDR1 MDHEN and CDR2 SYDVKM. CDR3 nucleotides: TGTGCCAGCAGTTTATTATTACAGGGGTCCTACGAGCAGTACTTC. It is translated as CASSLLLQGSYEQYF.

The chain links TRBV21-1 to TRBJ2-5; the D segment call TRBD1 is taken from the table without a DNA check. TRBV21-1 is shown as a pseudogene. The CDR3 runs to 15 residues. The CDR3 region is CASSKGGDSRETQYF. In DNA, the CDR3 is TGTGCCAGCAGCAAAGGAGGCGACAGTAGAGAGACCCAGTACTTC.

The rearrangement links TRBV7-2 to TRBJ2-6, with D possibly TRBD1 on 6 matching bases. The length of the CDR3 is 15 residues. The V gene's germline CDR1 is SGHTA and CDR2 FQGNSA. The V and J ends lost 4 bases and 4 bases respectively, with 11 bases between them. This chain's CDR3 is CASSSRQAGANVLTF. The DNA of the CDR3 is TGTGCCAGCAGCTCGCGACAGGCGGGGGCCAACGTCCTGACTTTC.